The 7 T cell receptor beta chains listed next were all sequenced from one sample in a study of blood T cells in healthy people across ages. Primers used in a second PCR of about 7 to 12 cycles were a sample-barcoded 5' primer and a J-beta primer mix. MiXCR was run by TCRdb on the 5' RACE reads, yielding one entry per CDR3 protein. The sample holds over 600,000 distinct CDR3 sequences, over 20% seen once. The sample was blood. The receptor source for this set is a man between 65 and 85 years old in good health.

This rearrangement joins TRBV15 to TRBJ2-1; D gene ambiguous. V was trimmed by 0 bases and J by 2 bases, leaving 14 bases between them. This CDR3 is 17 amino acids long. Germline V CDR1 and CDR2: LNHNV, YYDKDF (reference sequence). The CDR3 DNA reads TGTGCCACCAGCAGAGATCAATCTCGGGCGCCCTACAATGAGCAGTTCTTC. Translating gives CATSRDQSRAPYNEQFF.

CDR3 in DNA: TGCAGTGCTCAGCCCCATTGGGCCCTTTCTGGGGCCAACGTCCTGACTTTC. Amino acid sequence: CSAQPHWALSGANVLTF. V usage is TRBV20-1 and J usage is TRBJ2-6; D is unresolved. Germline V gene sequence: CDR1 DFQATT, CDR2 SNEGSKA (reference sequence). The V end lost 5 bases, the J end lost 1 base, and 18 bases lay between the germline ends. This CDR3 region has 17 residues.

The chain joins TRBV27 to TRBJ2-1, with 10 bases aligning to TRBD2. CDR1 MNHEY and CDR2 SMNVEV come from the germline V gene (reference sequence). V shed 6 bases, J shed 5 bases, and the junction held 10 bases outside the gene matches. This CDR3 has 16 residues. The CDR3 DNA reads as TGTGCCAGCAGCCGAAAACTAGCGGGACAACACAATGAGCAGTTCTTC. Its protein product is CASSRKLAGQHNEQFF.

This clonotype was seen only a few times. A much larger clone lies one base from this, so it may be a read error. The rearrangement links TRBV15 to TRBJ2-7, with D unclear. Germline lookup yields CDR1 LNHNV and CDR2 YYDKDF (reference sequence). V shed 0 bases and J shed 2 bases, with 2 bases lying between them. CDR3 length equals 12 residues. In nucleotides, the CDR3 is TGTGCCACCAGCAGAGATCCCTACGAGCAGTACTTC. It encodes CATSRDPYEQYF.

The chain employs TRBV14 and TRBJ2-1; 7 positions match TRBD2. V dropped 1 base and J dropped 8; count of bases not matched to a gene: 8. Per germline, CDR1 SGHDN and CDR2 FVKESK. CDR3 size: 15 residues. CDR3: CASSQGTRARDEQFF. As DNA, the CDR3 is TGTGCCAGCAGCCAAGGGACTAGGGCCAGGGATGAGCAGTTCTTC.

The chain couples TRBV5-1 to TRBJ2-6; D call uncertain. V lost 0 bases and J 8 bases, leaving 12 bases between the germline ends. There are 15 residues in the CDR3. The germline gives CDR1 SGHRS, CDR2 YFSETQ. This CDR3 reads CASSLDRTPSNVLTF. The CDR3, as DNA: TGCGCCAGCAGCTTGGACCGGACCCCATCCAACGTCCTGACTTTC.

This chain connects TRBV7-9 to TRBJ1-5; TRBD1 matches at 7 bases. The germline gives CDR1 SEHNR, CDR2 FQNEAQ (reference sequence). The V gene end was trimmed by 5 bases and the J gene end by 5 bases; junction bases not matched to a gene: 9. This CDR3 contains 15 residues. The CDR3 region has the DNA TGTGCCAGCAGCCCCTCCTGGAGGGGGCATCAGCCCCAGCATTTT. It translates to CASSPSWRGHQPQHF.